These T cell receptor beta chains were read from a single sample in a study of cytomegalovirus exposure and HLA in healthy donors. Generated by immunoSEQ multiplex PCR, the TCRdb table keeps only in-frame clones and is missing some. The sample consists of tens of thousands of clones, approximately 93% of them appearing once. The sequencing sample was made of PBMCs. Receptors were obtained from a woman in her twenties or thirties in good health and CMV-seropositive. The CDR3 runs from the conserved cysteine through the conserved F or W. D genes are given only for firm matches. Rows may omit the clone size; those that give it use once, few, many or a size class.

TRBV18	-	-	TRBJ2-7	CASSRTSQGSSYEQYF	TGTGCCAGCTCACGGACATCCCAGGGGAGCTCCTACGAGCAGTACTTC
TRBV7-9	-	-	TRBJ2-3	CASSSDSYTQYF	TGTGCCAGCAGCTCGGACTCTTATACGCAGTATTTT
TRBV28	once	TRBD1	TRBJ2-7	CASTAVTGVLYEQYF	TGTGCCAGCACGGCAGTGACAGGGGTCCTCTACGAGCAGTACTTC
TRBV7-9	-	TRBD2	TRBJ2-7	CASSPSGSTSEQYF	TGTGCCAGCAGCCCTAGCGGGAGCACCAGCGAGCAGTACTTC
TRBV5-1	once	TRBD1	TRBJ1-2	CASSLGDSYGYTF	TGCGCCAGCAGCTTAGGGGACAGTTACGGCTACACCTTC
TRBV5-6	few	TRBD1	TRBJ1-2	CASSLQDRVRGYTF	TGTGCCAGCAGCTTACAGGACAGGGTGAGGGGCTACACCTTC
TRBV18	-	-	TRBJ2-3	CASSPPSTDTQYF	TGTGCCAGCTCACCACCGTCTACAGATACGCAGTATTTT
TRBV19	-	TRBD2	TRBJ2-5	CASSLGLAAQETQYF	TGTGCCAGTAGTTTGGGACTAGCGGCCCAAGAGACCCAGTACTTC
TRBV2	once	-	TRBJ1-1	CASSEASGARASHANEAFF	TGTGCCAGCAGTGAAGCGTCAGGGGCGAGGGCAAGCCACGCAAATGAAGCTTTCTTT
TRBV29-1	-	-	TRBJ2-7	CSVGGRGGGHLNYEQYF	TGCAGCGTTGGGGGTAGAGGGGGAGGGCACCTAAACTACGAGCAGTACTTC
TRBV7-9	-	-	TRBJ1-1	CASSLVTSNTEAFF	TGTGCCAGCAGCTTAGTGACATCGAACACTGAAGCTTTCTTT
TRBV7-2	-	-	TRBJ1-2	CASSNGGAYGYTF	TGTGCCAGCAGCAACGGGGGGGCTTATGGCTACACCTTC
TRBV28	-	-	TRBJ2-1	CASSLTGTPSYNEQFF	TGTGCCAGCAGTTTAACCGGGACTCCATCCTACAATGAGCAGTTCTTC
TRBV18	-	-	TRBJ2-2	CASSHRDTYTGELFF	TGTGCCAGCTCCCACCGGGACACCTACACCGGGGAGCTGTTTTTT
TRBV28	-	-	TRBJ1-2	CASSIHKGRLNYGYTF	TGTGCCAGCAGCATTCATAAGGGGCGCTTGAACTATGGCTACACCTTC
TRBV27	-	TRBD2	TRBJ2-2	CASSLSAGVPGELFF	TGTGCCAGCAGTTTATCAGCGGGAGTGCCCGGGGAGCTGTTTTTT
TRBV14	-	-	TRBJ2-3	CASSQDRRDSKNTDTQYF	TGTGCCAGCAGCCAAGACCGACGGGACTCCAAGAACACAGATACGCAGTATTTT
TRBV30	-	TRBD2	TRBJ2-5	CAWGGTSGSKETQYF	TGTGCCTGGGGGGGGACTAGCGGGTCAAAAGAGACCCAGTACTTC
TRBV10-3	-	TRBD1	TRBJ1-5	CASGTGAGPQHF	TGTGCCAGCGGGACAGGGGCTGGCCCCCAGCATTTT
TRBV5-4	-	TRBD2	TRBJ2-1	CASSLAGNRPNEQFF	TGTGCCAGCAGCTTAGCGGGAAACCGCCCCAATGAGCAGTTCTTC
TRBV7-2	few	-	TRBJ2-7	CASSLHPVYEQYF	TGTGCCAGCAGCCTCCATCCGGTCTACGAGCAGTACTTC
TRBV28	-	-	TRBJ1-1	CASSLGGLRGNTEAFF	TGTGCCAGCAGTTTAGGGGGCCTGAGGGGTAACACTGAAGCTTTCTTT
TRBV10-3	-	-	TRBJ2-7	CAISEYSSYEQYF	TGTGCCATCAGTGAGTACAGCTCCTACGAGCAGTACTTC
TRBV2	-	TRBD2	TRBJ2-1	CASRAGLAIYNEQFF	TGTGCCAGCAGAGCTGGACTAGCGATCTACAATGAGCAGTTCTTC
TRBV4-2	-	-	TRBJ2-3	CASSQVSAGADTQYF	TGTGCCAGCAGCCAAGTTTCCGCAGGCGCAGATACGCAGTATTTT
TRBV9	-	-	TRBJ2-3	CASSARDTTDTQYF	TGTGCCAGCAGCGCCCGGGACACCACAGATACGCAGTATTTT
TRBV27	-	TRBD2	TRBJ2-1	CASSLRGSSYNEQFF	TGTGCCAGCAGTTTGCGCGGGAGCTCCTACAATGAGCAGTTCTTC
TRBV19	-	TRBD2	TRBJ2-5	CASTDSGGPQETQYF	TGTGCCAGTACCGATAGCGGGGGACCTCAAGAGACCCAGTACTTC
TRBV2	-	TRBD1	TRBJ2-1	CASTWDRGSYNEQFF	TGTGCCAGCACCTGGGACAGGGGTTCCTACAATGAGCAGTTCTTC
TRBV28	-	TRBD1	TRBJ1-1	CASSVDREVTEAFF	TGTGCCAGCAGTGTCGACAGGGAGGTGACTGAAGCTTTCTTT
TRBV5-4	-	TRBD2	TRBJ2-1	CASSPTGTSVYNEQFF	TGTGCCAGCAGCCCAACCGGGACTAGCGTTTACAATGAGCAGTTCTTC
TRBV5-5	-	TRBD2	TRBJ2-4	CASSPAEGGYINIQYF	TGTGCCAGCAGCCCGGCAGAGGGAGGGTATATAAACATTCAGTACTTC
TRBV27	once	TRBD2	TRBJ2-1	CASSLTSGRADEQFF	TGTGCCAGCAGTCTAACTAGCGGGAGGGCCGATGAGCAGTTCTTC
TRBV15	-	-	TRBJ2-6	CATSRDRGSGANVLTF	TGTGCCACCAGCAGAGACAGGGGCTCTGGGGCCAACGTCCTGACTTTC
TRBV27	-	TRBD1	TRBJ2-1	CASSLDRGHYNEQFF	TGTGCCAGCAGTCTGGACAGGGGGCATTACAATGAGCAGTTCTTC
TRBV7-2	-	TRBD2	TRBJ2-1	CASSPGLAGANEQFF	TGTGCCAGCAGCCCGGGACTAGCGGGAGCCAATGAGCAGTTCTTC
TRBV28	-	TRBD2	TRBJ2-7	CATLTGRTAGFYEQYF	TGTGCCACCCTGACGGGCCGTACAGCGGGATTTTACGAGCAGTACTTC
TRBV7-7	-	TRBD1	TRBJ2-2	CASSETGTGNTGELFF	TGTGCCAGCAGCGAAACCGGGACAGGAAACACCGGGGAGCTGTTTTTT
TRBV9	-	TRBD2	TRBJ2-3	CASSVGTSGPDTQYF	TGTGCCAGCAGCGTAGGGACTAGCGGGCCAGATACGCAGTATTTT
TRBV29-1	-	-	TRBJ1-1	CSVRGGSRTEAFF	TGCAGCGTCCGCGGGGGTTCCCGCACTGAAGCTTTCTTT
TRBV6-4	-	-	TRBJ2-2	CASQGLANTGELFF	TGTGCCAGTCAGGGTCTGGCGAACACCGGGGAGCTGTTTTTT
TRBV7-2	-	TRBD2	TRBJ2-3	CASSLALAGVSDTQYF	TGTGCCAGCAGCTTAGCACTAGCGGGAGTTTCTGATACGCAGTATTTT
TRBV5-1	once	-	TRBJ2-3	CASSLEPGTDTQYF	TGCGCCAGCAGCTTGGAGCCTGGCACAGATACGCAGTATTTT
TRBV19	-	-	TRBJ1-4	CASSHSRAGPNEKLFF	TGTGCCAGTAGTCACAGTCGGGCAGGGCCCAATGAAAAACTGTTTTTT
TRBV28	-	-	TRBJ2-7	CASSTPTGGQGEQYF	TGTGCCAGCAGTACGCCCACAGGTGGTCAAGGCGAGCAGTACTTC
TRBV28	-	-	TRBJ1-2	CASSSGVGYTF	TGTGCCAGCAGTTCAGGGGTAGGCTACACCTTC
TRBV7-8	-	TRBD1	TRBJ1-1	CASKPGLGQPMNTEAFF	TGTGCCAGCAAACCAGGGCTGGGACAGCCCATGAACACTGAAGCTTTCTTT
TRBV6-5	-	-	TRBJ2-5	CASARLGGPGETQYF	TGTGCCAGCGCCCGTCTGGGGGGTCCCGGGGAGACCCAGTACTTC
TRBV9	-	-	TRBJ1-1	CASSAAPGVFDTEAFF	TGTGCCAGCAGCGCCGCCCCGGGGGTTTTCGACACTGAAGCTTTCTTT
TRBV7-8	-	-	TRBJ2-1	CASSLDRRAGPISYNEQFF	TGTGCCAGCAGCTTAGATCGTAGGGCGGGCCCCATTTCCTACAATGAGCAGTTCTTC
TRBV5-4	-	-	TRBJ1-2	CASSRTEGSYGYTF	TGTGCCAGCAGTCGGACAGAGGGAAGCTATGGCTACACCTTC